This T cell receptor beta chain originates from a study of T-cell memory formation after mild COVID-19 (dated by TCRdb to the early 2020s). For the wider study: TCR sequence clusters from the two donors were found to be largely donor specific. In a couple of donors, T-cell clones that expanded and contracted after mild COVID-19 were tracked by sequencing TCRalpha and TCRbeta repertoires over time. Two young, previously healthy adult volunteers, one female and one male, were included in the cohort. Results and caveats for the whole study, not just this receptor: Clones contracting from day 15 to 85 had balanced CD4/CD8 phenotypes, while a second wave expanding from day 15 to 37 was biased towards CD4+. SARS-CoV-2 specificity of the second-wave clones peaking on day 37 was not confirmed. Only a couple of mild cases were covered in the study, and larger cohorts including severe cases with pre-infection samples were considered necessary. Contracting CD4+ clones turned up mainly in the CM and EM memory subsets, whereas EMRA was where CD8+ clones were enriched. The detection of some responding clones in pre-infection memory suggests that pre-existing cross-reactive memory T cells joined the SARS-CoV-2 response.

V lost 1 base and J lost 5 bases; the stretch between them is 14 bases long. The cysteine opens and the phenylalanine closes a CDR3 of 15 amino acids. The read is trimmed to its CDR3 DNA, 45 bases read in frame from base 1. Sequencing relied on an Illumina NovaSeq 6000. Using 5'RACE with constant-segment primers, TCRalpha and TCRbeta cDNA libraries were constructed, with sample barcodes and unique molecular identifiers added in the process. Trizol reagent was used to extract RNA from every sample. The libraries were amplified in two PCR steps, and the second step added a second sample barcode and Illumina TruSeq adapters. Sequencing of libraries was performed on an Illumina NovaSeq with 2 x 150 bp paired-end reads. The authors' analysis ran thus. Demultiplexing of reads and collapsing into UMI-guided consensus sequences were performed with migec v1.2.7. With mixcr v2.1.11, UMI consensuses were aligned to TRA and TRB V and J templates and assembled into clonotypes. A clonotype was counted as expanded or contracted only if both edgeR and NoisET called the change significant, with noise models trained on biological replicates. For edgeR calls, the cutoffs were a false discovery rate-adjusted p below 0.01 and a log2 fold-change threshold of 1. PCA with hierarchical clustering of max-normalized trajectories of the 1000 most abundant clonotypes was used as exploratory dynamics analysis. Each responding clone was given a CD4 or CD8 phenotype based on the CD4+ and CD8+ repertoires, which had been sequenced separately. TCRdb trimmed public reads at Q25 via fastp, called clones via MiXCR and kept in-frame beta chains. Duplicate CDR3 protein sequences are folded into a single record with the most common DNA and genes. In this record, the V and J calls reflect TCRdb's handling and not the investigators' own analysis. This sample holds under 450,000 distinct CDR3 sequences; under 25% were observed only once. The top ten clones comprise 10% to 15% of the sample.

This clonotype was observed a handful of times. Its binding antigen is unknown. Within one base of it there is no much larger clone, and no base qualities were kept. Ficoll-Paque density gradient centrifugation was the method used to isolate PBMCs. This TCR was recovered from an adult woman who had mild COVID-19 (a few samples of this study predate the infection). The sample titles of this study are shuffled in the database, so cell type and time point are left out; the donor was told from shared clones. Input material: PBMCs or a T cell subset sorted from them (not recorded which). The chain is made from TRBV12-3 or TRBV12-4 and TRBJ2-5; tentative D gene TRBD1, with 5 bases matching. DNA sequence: TGTGCCAGCAGTTTAGTCCAGGGTGGGCTGGAGACCCAGTACTTC. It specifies CASSLVQGGLETQYF.